A selection of T cell receptor beta chains follows, all from one sample in a study. From the 5' RACE reads, TCRdb called clonotypes with MiXCR, one entry per CDR3 protein. The table shows approximately 60,000 distinct CDR3 sequences, with around 26% occurring only once. The material sequenced was tumor-infiltrating memory CD4+ T cells sorted from the breast tumor. All receptors derive from a female donor with breast cancer. Both conserved end residues are part of each CDR3. The D gene is left open where the match is weak. Rows give clone size only sometimes, using once, few, many, or a class for an expanded clone.

>TRBJ2-3|-|TRBD2|TRBV24-1
TGTGCCACCAGTGACCCCCGACTAGCGGGGACAGATACGCAGTATTTT
CATSDPRLAGTDTQYF
>TRBJ2-7|many|TRBD1|TRBV5-1
TGCGCCAGCAGCTTGGATGGGACAGAAGCCTACGAGCAGTACTTC
CASSLDGTEAYEQYF
>TRBJ2-3|few|-|TRBV12-3/TRBV12-4
TGTGCCAGCAGTTTGCGCCTTCCTGACACAGATACGCAGTATTTT
CASSLRLPDTDTQYF
>TRBJ1-5|-|TRBD1|TRBV5-1
TGCGCCAGCAGCTTGGACGGGACAGAAAATCAGCCCCAGCATTTT
CASSLDGTENQPQHF
>TRBJ2-3|-|-|TRBV3-1
TGTGCCAGCAGCCTAGTGATGTTGACTCCCGATACGCAGTATTTT
CASSLVMLTPDTQYF
>TRBJ1-2|-|-|TRBV7-2
TGTGCCAGCAGCTTGGATCAAGATGGCTACACCTTC
CASSLDQDGYTF
>TRBJ2-1|few|-|TRBV24-1
TGTGCCACCAGTGATTCATTAGCGTCCTCCTACAATGAGCAGTTCTTC
CATSDSLASSYNEQFF
>TRBJ2-7|few|-|TRBV6-1
TGTGCCAGCAGTGAAGTTGGCCGCTTTGGCGAGCAGTACTTC
CASSEVGRFGEQYF
>TRBJ1-5|-|TRBD1|TRBV2
TGTGCCAGCAGGAGGACAGGGGATACGTATCAGCCCCAGCATTTT
CASRRTGDTYQPQHF
>TRBJ2-5|-|-|TRBV7-2
TGTGCCAGCAGCCTCACAAATCAAGAGACCCAGTACTTC
CASSLTNQETQYF
>TRBJ1-2|once|-|TRBV20-1
TGCAGTGCTAGTCCAGGCAGGGGACATTATGGCTACACCTTC
CSASPGRGHYGYTF
>TRBJ1-1|few|-|TRBV5-1
TGCGCCAGCAGCTCGTCCTTTCTAGGGGGAACTGAAGCTTTCTTT
CASSSSFLGGTEAFF
>TRBJ1-2|-|-|TRBV6-1
TGTGCCAGCAGCCCGAGATCGGGGGGCTACACCTTC
CASSPRSGGYTF
>TRBJ2-5|-|TRBD2|TRBV2
TGTGCCAGCAGGACTAGCGCGGTGGAGACCCAGTACTTC
CASRTSAVETQYF
>TRBJ1-3|-|-|TRBV5-4
TGTGCCAGCAGCCCCGGGACGGCTGGAAACACCATATATTTT
CASSPGTAGNTIYF
>TRBJ2-2|-|-|TRBV4-3
TGCGCCAGCAGCCAAACAAACTTAGCTGCCGGGGAGCTGTTTTTT
CASSQTNLAAGELFF
>TRBJ2-5|-|TRBD1|TRBV14
TGTGCCAGCAGCCAGGGAACAGGGGGAGAGACCCAGTACTTC
CASSQGTGGETQYF
>TRBJ2-5|few|-|TRBV5-1
TGCACCAGCAGCCCCGAGACACTGACGGAGACCCAGTACTTC
CTSSPETLTETQYF
>TRBJ1-4|few|-|TRBV15
TGTGCCACCAGCAGAGGTCAGCAGGGGGAAAAACTGTTTTTT
CATSRGQQGEKLFF
>TRBJ1-5|-|-|TRBV5-5
TGTGCCAGCAGCTTGCTTAACGCTGGGCTAGGGTCCCAGCATTTT
CASSLLNAGLGSQHF
>TRBJ2-2|few|-|TRBV7-2
TGTGCCAGCAGCTTACAGGTTGCTACCGGGGAGCTGTTTTTT
CASSLQVATGELFF
>TRBJ2-1|-|-|TRBV4-2
TGTGCCAGCAGCCAAGAAGAGGGTGAGCAGTTCTTC
CASSQEEGEQFF
>TRBJ1-2|few|-|TRBV7-2
TGTGCCAGCAGCTTAGGTGGGACCGGTAACTATGGCTACACCTTC
CASSLGGTGNYGYTF
>TRBJ2-7|-|TRBD2|TRBV7-2
TGTGCCAGCAGCTCCCAGGCGGGAGGGCCGTACGAACAGTACTTC
CASSSQAGGPYEQYF
>TRBJ2-1|few|TRBD2|TRBV9
TGTGCCAGCAGCGTAGCGGGGGGAACATACAATGAGCAGTTCTTC
CASSVAGGTYNEQFF
>TRBJ2-7|few|-|TRBV6-1
TGTGCCAGCAGTCTTACAGGGTCCTACGAGCAGTACTTC
CASSLTGSYEQYF
>TRBJ2-1|few|-|TRBV5-1
TGCGCCAGCAGCCCCGGGACAGTGGGAGGATATGAGCAGTTCTTC
CASSPGTVGGYEQFF